The 11 T cell receptor beta chains below all came from one sample that was sequenced in a study of blood T cell repertoires in COVID-19. Produced via immunoSEQ multiplex PCR; TCRdb's table is partial and in-frame only. The sample contains about 140,000 clones, approximately 87% of which appear only once. The sample comprised peripheral blood. These receptors were collected from a man over 45 who had recovered from COVID-19.

The J gene is TRBJ2-5, the V gene TRBV5-1, with 8 bases fitting TRBD1. CDR3 size: 15 residues. V lost 3 bases and J lost 2; bases outside the gene matches: 6. Looked up from germline, CDR1 is SGHRS and CDR2 is YFSETQ. The CDR3 DNA follows: TGCGCCAGCAGCTGGGGGACAGGTGTACAAGAGACCCAGTACTTC. Amino acids: CASSWGTGVQETQYF.

J is TRBJ2-4 and V is TRBV4-2; tentative D call: TRBD1 (6 bases). Germline V lookup: CDR1 LGHNA, CDR2 YNFKEQ. The ends were cut back, 2 bases at V and 1 base at J, with 12 bases in the middle. The CDR3 spans 16 residues. CDR3 nucleotides: TGTGCCAGCAGCCAAACAGCAGGGGCGGCCAAAAACATTCAGTACTTC. Translation: CASSQTAGAAKNIQYF.

The chain employs TRBV9 and TRBJ2-3; TRBD2 matches at 12 bases. V trimming: 3 bases; J trimming: 5 bases; junction bases outside the gene matches: 7. Per germline, CDR1 SGDLS and CDR2 YYNGEE. This CDR3 is 16 amino acids long. The CDR3 sequence: CASSASGGAFGDTQYF. The CDR3 nucleotides are TGTGCCAGCAGCGCTAGCGGGGGGGCCTTCGGAGATACGCAGTATTTT.

The rearrangement joins TRBV18 to TRBJ2-2; 9 bases align to TRBD1. V lost 2 bases and J lost 7; bases outside the gene matches: 5. CDR3 length: 15 amino acids. The germline CDR1 and CDR2 sequences are KGHSH and LQKENI. CDR3 sequence: CASSPRQGVDGELFF. The CDR3 coding sequence is TGTGCCAGCTCACCAAGACAGGGGGTCGACGGGGAGCTGTTTTTT.

This chain uses TRBV4-3 with TRBJ2-7, with 9 bases lining up with TRBD2. This CDR3 spans 18 amino acids. Germline assignment: CDR1 LGHNA and CDR2 YSLEER. V lost 0 bases, J lost 3 bases, and 12 bases stayed unmatched. The CDR3 sequence: CASSQDQISGGMGYEQYF. Written as DNA, the CDR3 is TGCGCCAGCAGCCAAGATCAAATTAGCGGGGGAATGGGCTACGAGCAGTACTTC.

V and J are TRBV18 and TRBJ2-3; D is perhaps TRBD2 (6 bases). V was clipped by 5 bases and J by 1 base, with 7 bases between them. The CDR3 contains 13 residues. From germline, CDR1 is KGHSH and CDR2 LQKENI. CDR3 DNA: TGTGCCAGCTCAACGGGGGGCACAGATACGCAGTATTTT. Translation: CASSTGGTDTQYF.

This sequence joins TRBV7-9 and TRBJ2-5; 11 positions match TRBD2. Germline CDR1 is SEHNR and CDR2 is FQNEAQ (reference sequence). The V and J ends lost 5 bases and 5 bases, in that order; junction bases with no gene match: 10. The CDR3 is made up of 16 amino acids. CDR3 DNA: TGTGCCAGCAGCGCAAATAGCGGGGGGGCCCTGGAGACCCAGTACTTC. The encoded protein is CASSANSGGALETQYF.

The V gene is TRBV4-3, the J gene TRBJ1-2; 11 bases are a match to TRBD1. The CDR3 loop spans 15 amino acids. V trimming: 0 bases; J trimming: 7 bases; junction bases outside the gene matches: 4. Germline CDR1 LGHNA, CDR2 YSLEER. The CDR3 nucleotides read TGCGCCAGCAGCCAAGATTGGACAGGGGGCCGTGGCTACACCTTC. Residues: CASSQDWTGGRGYTF.

The chain has TRBV4-1 and TRBJ2-3, with TRBD2 matching over 12 bases. CDR1 is MGHRA and CDR2 is YSYEKL in the germline V gene. Losses at the gene ends were 4 bases for V and 5 bases for J; bases not matched to a gene: 16. The CDR3 is made up of 19 amino acids. The CDR3 reads CASSLRLAGATVLGDTQYF. The CDR3 bases are TGCGCCAGCAGCCTCAGACTAGCGGGGGCCACTGTTTTAGGAGATACGCAGTATTTT.

The V call is TRBV19, the J call TRBJ1-5; 7 nucleotides line up with TRBD1. Unmatched junction bases numbered 12, after V lost 5 bases and J lost 8 bases. Germline loops: CDR1 LNHDA, CDR2 SQIVND (reference sequence). The CDR3 spans 15 residues. CDR3 sequence reads: CASSLQYRGGEPQHF. As DNA, the CDR3 is TGTGCCAGTAGTCTCCAATACAGGGGCGGGGAGCCCCAGCATTTT.

The chain recombines TRBV7-8 with TRBJ1-1, with D tentatively TRBD1 (5 bases). Per the germline V gene, CDR1 is SGHVS and CDR2 is FQNEAQ. Trimming shortened V by 3 bases and J by 5 bases, and 10 bases separated the two germline ends. CDR3 size: 13 residues. Here the CDR3 reads CASSLVGRTEAFF. CDR3 nucleotide sequence: TGTGCCAGCAGCTTGGTGGGGCGGACTGAAGCTTTCTTT. The whole variable domain, remainder taken from reference TRBV7-8 and TRBJ1-1, is GAGVSQSPRYKVAKRGQDVALRCDPISGHVSLFWYQQALGQGPEFLTYFQNEAQLDKSGLPSDRFFAERPEGSVSTLKIQRTQQEDSAVYLCASSLVGRTEAFFGQGTRLTVV.